Following are 14 T cell receptor beta chains from one sample sequenced in a study of human versus mouse CDR3 diversity and MHC coevolution. Produced via immunoSEQ multiplex PCR; TCRdb's table is partial and in-frame only. Here the sample spans 86,000 or so clones, around 93% being singletons. Sequences were obtained from naive CD4+ T cells from blood. Described subset: CD45RO-negative CD62L-positive naive CD4 T cells. These receptor sequences come from a person between 25 and 69 years old in good health.

This chain uses TRBV5-1 with TRBJ2-7; the match to TRBD2 covers 8 bases. J was trimmed by 0 bases and V by 0 bases; bases with no gene match: 2. Germline CDR1 is SGHRS and CDR2 is YFSETQ. The CDR3 covers 15 residues. The CDR3 sequence is CASSLELAGSYEQYF. The CDR3 coding sequence is TGCGCCAGCAGCTTGGAGCTAGCGGGCTCCTACGAGCAGTACTTC. The full variable domain, in which reference TRBV5-1 and TRBJ2-7 provide the parts outside the CDR3, is KAGVTQTPRYLIKTRGQQVTLSCSPISGHRSVSWYQQTPGQGLQFLFEYFSETQRNKGNFPGRFSGRQFSNSRSEMNVSTLELGDSALYLCASSLELAGSYEQYFGPGTRLTVT.

The rearrangement joins TRBV4-3 to TRBJ2-1; tentatively, D is TRBD2 (5 bases). This CDR3 spans 19 amino acids. Germline V gene data show CDR1 as LGHNA and CDR2 as YSLEER. Between the trimmed V and J ends, which lost 0 bases and 0 bases, there was a span of 18 bases. The CDR3 here is CASSQESRSVGSSYNEQFF. The CDR3 region has the DNA TGCGCCAGCAGCCAAGAATCCCGTAGCGTTGGAAGCTCCTACAATGAGCAGTTCTTC.

The chain employs TRBV30 and TRBJ2-7; D not resolved. There are 11 residues in the CDR3. Germline loops: CDR1 GTSNPN, CDR2 SVGIG (reference sequence). Trimming shortened V by 1 base and J by 8 bases, and 9 bases separated the two germline ends. CDR3 nucleotide sequence: TGTGCCTGGAGTGATCCACCTAAGCAGTACTTC. Its translation: CAWSDPPKQYF.

The genes are TRBV18 and TRBJ1-2, with 9 bases fitting TRBD1. The CDR3 runs 15 residues. With V trimmed by 6 bases and J by 0 bases, 5 bases remained unmatched. From germline, CDR1 is KGHSH and CDR2 LQKENI. CDR3 region: CASSLTGGSNYGYTF. The CDR3, as DNA: TGTGCCAGCTCGCTGACAGGGGGTTCTAACTATGGCTACACCTTC. Full variable domain (missing parts from reference TRBV18 and TRBJ1-2): NAGVMQNPRHLVRRRGQEARLRCSPMKGHSHVYWYRQLPEEGLKFMVYLQKENIIDESGMPKERFSAEFPKEGPSILRIQQVVRGDSAAYFCASSLTGGSNYGYTFGSGTRLTVV.

The CDR3 DNA reads as TGTGCCAGCAGCGCTTTAGGGACATCTGGTAATGAGCAGTTCTTC. Protein: CASSALGTSGNEQFF. The genes are TRBV11-3 and TRBJ2-1; a possible D gene is TRBD1 (6 bases). The V gene lost 5 bases and the J gene lost 7 bases, with 18 bases spanning the gap. This CDR3 contains 15 residues. Looked up from germline, CDR1 is SGHNT and CDR2 is YENEEA.

This rearrangement joins TRBV5-6 to TRBJ2-7, with 7 positions matching TRBD1. CDR3 length equals 14 residues. V lost 4 bases, J lost 5 bases, and 9 bases stayed unmatched. Germline V lookup: CDR1 SGHDT, CDR2 YYEEEE. The CDR3 sequence is CASSPRQGRNEQYF. CDR3 bases: TGTGCCAGCAGCCCGAGACAGGGAAGGAACGAGCAGTACTTC.

The gene calls are TRBV7-3 and TRBJ2-3; 8 bases fit TRBD2. Losses at the gene ends were 4 bases for V and 4 bases for J; bases not matched to a gene: 10. Germline V gives CDR1 SGHTA, CDR2 FQGTGA. The CDR3 covers 16 residues. The CDR3 reads CASSSPRGGLPDTQYF. The CDR3 DNA reads TGTGCCAGCAGCTCACCCCGCGGGGGGCTCCCAGATACGCAGTATTTT.

V usage is TRBV7-2 and J usage is TRBJ1-3, with 7 bases that match TRBD1. The CDR3 sequence is 15 residues long. CDR1 and CDR2 from the germline V gene are SGHTA and FQGNSA. J was trimmed by 4 bases and V by 3 bases; bases with no gene match: 6. The CDR3 region has the DNA TGTGCCAGCAGCTTGAGGGGACAGAGAGGAAACACCATATATTTT. Its translation is CASSLRGQRGNTIYF.

The chain combines TRBV10-3 with TRBJ2-3; TRBD2 might be the D (7 bases). The CDR3 has 13 residues. Between the trimmed V and J ends, which lost 6 bases and 5 bases, there was a span of 12 bases. CDR1 and CDR2 from the germline V gene are ENHRY and SYGVKD. This CDR3 reads CAIRPGEGDTQYF. CDR3 in DNA: TGTGCCATCAGGCCAGGGGAGGGAGATACGCAGTATTTT.

The rearrangement joins TRBV7-2 to TRBJ2-5, with 12 bases matching TRBD2. Germline trimming cut 4 bases from V and 0 bases from J; bases unmatched to any gene: 6. In germline, CDR1 is SGHTA, CDR2 FQGNSA. The CDR3 sequence is 17 residues long. CDR3 residues: CASSSPRLAGDQETQYF. Written as DNA, the CDR3 is TGTGCCAGCAGCTCACCAAGACTAGCGGGAGACCAAGAGACCCAGTACTTC. The whole variable domain, filled in from reference TRBV7-2 and TRBJ2-5, reads GAGVSQSPSNKVTEKGKDVELRCDPISGHTALYWYRQSLGQGLEFLIYFQGNSAPDKSGLPSDRFSAERTGGSVSTLTIQRTQQEDSAVYLCASSSPRLAGDQETQYFGPGTRLLVL.

The rearrangement links TRBV10-1 to TRBJ1-1, with 8 positions matching TRBD1. From germline, CDR1 is WNHNN and CDR2 SYGVQD (reference sequence). The CDR3 is 14 residues long. The V and J ends lost 2 bases and 5 bases, in that order; junction bases with no gene match: 4. In DNA, the CDR3 is TGCGCCAGCAGTGAGCAGGGGGCGCGGACTGAAGCTTTCTTT. Residues: CASSEQGARTEAFF.

This clone was found a few times. The V and J genes are TRBV6-5 and TRBJ2-7; 7 nucleotides agree with TRBD1. In germline, CDR1 is MNHEY, CDR2 SVGAGI. The CDR3 sequence is 15 residues long. The trim removed 0 bases at V and 2 bases at J, leaving 4 bases unmatched. CDR3 sequence: CASSYSTGTAYEQYF. CDR3 sequence (DNA): TGTGCCAGCAGTTACTCCACCGGGACAGCCTACGAGCAGTACTTC.

The chain links TRBV20-1 to TRBJ2-1; D unresolved. The CDR3 consists of 10 residues. V lost 3 bases and J 8 bases, leaving 5 bases between the germline ends. Germline V CDR1 and CDR2: DFQATT, SNEGSKA (reference sequence). The CDR3 spells CSASSDEQFF. As DNA, the CDR3 is TGCAGTGCTAGTTCTGATGAGCAGTTCTTC.

With respect to this clone: The same CDR3 also results from other DNA sequences found in this sample. The V gene is TRBV18, the J gene TRBJ1-1, with D unclear. V was trimmed by 3 bases and J by 2 bases, leaving 4 bases between them. CDR1 is KGHSH and CDR2 is LQKENI in the germline V gene. There are 12 residues in the CDR3. CDR3 in DNA: TGTGCCAGCTCACCGCGCAACACTGAAGCTTTCTTT. Amino acid sequence: CASSPRNTEAFF.